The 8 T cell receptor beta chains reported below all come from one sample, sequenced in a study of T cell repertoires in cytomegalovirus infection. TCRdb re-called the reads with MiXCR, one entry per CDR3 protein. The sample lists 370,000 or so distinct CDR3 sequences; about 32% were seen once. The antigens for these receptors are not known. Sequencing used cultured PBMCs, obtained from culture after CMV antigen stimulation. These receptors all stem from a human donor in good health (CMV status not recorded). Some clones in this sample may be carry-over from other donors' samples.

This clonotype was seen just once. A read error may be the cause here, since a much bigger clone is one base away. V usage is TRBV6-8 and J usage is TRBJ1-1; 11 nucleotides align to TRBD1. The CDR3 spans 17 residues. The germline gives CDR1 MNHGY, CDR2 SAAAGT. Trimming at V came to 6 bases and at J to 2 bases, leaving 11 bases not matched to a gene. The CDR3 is CASRPVGQGVQNTEAFF. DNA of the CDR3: TGTGCCAGCAGACCCGTGGGACAGGGGGTGCAAAACACTGAAGCTTTCTTT.

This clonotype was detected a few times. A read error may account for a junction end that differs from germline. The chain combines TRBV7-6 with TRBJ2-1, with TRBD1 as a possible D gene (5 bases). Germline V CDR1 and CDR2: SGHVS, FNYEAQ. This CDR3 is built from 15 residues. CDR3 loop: CASSLGLAGPDEQFF. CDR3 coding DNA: TGTGCTAGCAGCTTGGGATTAGCAGGGCCGGATGAGCAGTTCTTC.

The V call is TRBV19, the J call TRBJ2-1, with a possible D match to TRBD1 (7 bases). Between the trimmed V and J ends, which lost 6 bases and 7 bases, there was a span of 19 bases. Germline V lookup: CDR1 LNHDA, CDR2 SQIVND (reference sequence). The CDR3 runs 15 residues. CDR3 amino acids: CASRNRGGLHNEQFF. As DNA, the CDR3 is TGTGCCAGTAGAAACAGGGGAGGCCTACATAATGAGCAGTTCTTC. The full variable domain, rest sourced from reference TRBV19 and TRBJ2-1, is DGGITQSPKYLFRKEGQNVTLSCEQNLNHDAMYWYRQDPGQGLRLIYYSQIVNDFQKGDIAEGYSVSREKKESFPLTVTSAQKNPTAFYLCASRNRGGLHNEQFFGPGTRLTVL.

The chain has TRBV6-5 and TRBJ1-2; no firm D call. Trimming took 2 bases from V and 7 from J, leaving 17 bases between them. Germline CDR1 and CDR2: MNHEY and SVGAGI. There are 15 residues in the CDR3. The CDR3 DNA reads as TGTGCCAGCAGTTACAGGCCCCTAACTTTCGGTGGCTACACCTTC. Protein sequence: CASSYRPLTFGGYTF.

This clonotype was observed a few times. CDR3 sequence reads: CASRYNREGQPQHF. The CDR3 nucleotides read TGCGCCAGCCGATATAACAGGGAGGGTCAGCCCCAGCATTTT. V usage is TRBV10-2 and J usage is TRBJ1-5; TRBD1 is a possible D gene (6 bases). The V gene lost 8 bases and the J gene lost 6 bases, with 17 bases spanning the gap. This CDR3 has 14 residues. Germline values: CDR1 WSHSY, CDR2 SAAADI.

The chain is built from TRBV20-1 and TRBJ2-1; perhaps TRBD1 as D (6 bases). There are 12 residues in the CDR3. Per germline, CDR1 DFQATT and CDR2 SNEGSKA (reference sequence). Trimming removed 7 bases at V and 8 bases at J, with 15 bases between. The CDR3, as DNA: TGCAGTGTTCCTAGACAGGCGGATGAGCAGTTCTTC. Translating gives CSVPRQADEQFF.

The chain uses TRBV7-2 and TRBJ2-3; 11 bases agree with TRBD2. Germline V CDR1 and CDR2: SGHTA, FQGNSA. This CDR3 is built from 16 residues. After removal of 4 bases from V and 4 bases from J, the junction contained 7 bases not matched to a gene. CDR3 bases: TGTGCCAGCAGCTCCGTAGCGGGAGGGGGTGCAGATACGCAGTATTTT. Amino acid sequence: CASSSVAGGGADTQYF.

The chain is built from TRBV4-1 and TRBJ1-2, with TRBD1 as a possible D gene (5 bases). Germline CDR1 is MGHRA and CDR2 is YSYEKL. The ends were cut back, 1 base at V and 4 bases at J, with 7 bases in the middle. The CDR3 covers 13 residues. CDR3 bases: TGCGCCAGCAGCCAAGGGGACGGCTATGGCTACACCTTC. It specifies CASSQGDGYGYTF.